Shown below are 18 T cell receptor beta chains from a single sample sequenced in a study of tumor-infiltrating lymphocytes in localized non-small cell lung cancer. The table came from immunoSEQ multiplex PCR; TCRdb's copy has only in-frame clones and leaves some out. The sample carries about 10,000 clones, approximately 76% recorded once. The sequencing input was uninvolved lung tissue not adjacent to the tumor. These receptors all stem from a human donor with non-small cell lung cancer.

This clone rates as medium-sized (0.01 to 0.1%). V and J are TRBV4-3 and TRBJ2-3; TRBD2 matches 8 bases. Trimming cost V 3 bases and J 4 bases; bases outside gene matches: 6. Germline-derived CDR1 and CDR2 are LGHNA and YSLEER. This CDR3 contains 15 residues. Here the CDR3 reads CASSQTSVVSDTQYF. CDR3 nucleotides: TGCGCCAGCAGCCAGACTAGCGTGGTGTCAGATACGCAGTATTTT.

The rearrangement joins TRBV27 to TRBJ1-1; D unresolved. The CDR3 loop spans 15 amino acids. With 4 bases removed from V and 0 bases from J, the gap between germline ends came to 12 bases. Germline-derived CDR1 and CDR2 are MNHEY and SMNVEV (reference sequence). The CDR3 protein is CASSSPQGMNTEAFF. The CDR3 nucleotides read TGTGCCAGCAGTTCCCCCCAAGGCATGAACACTGAAGCTTTCTTT.

The rearrangement uses TRBV7-2 and TRBJ2-7; 7 bases fit TRBD1. This CDR3 comprises 14 residues. Germline lookup yields CDR1 SGHTA and CDR2 FQGNSA. V lost 2 bases and J lost 2; bases outside the gene matches: 3. The DNA of the CDR3 is TGTGCCAGCAGCTTAAGGGGGCCGGCCTACGAGCAGTACTTC. Translating it yields CASSLRGPAYEQYF.

The chain uses TRBV6-5 and TRBJ2-7, with D possibly TRBD1 on 5 matching bases. With 7 bases removed from V and 1 base from J, the gap between germline ends came to 8 bases. The CDR3 extends over 12 amino acids. Germline assignment: CDR1 MNHEY and CDR2 SVGAGI. CDR3 in DNA: TGTGCCAGCATAGGGGATTCCTACGAGCAGTACTTC. Its protein product is CASIGDSYEQYF.

V gene TRBV5-1 combines with J gene TRBJ2-5; 7 bases fit TRBD2. The CDR3 has 15 amino acids. The ends lost 3 bases at V and 2 bases at J; junction bases unmatched: 7. The germline V gene has CDR1 SGHRS and CDR2 YFSETQ. Written as DNA, the CDR3 is TGCGCCAGCAGCTCCACGGGGCGGGGGCAAGAGACCCAGTACTTC. Residues: CASSSTGRGQETQYF.

This clone was counted a few times. The rearrangement joins TRBV18 to TRBJ2-5; D unclear. Germline V gene sequence: CDR1 KGHSH, CDR2 LQKENI. Trimming took off 4 bases at V and 1 base at J, with 10 bases between the two ends. This CDR3 is 14 amino acids long. CDR3 loop: CASSQENLQETQYF. The CDR3 DNA is TGTGCCAGCTCACAGGAAAACCTCCAAGAGACCCAGTACTTC.

There are a few counts of this clone. The chain uses TRBV6-1 and TRBJ2-1; 9 bases agree with TRBD1. This CDR3 is 15 amino acids long. The V gene end was trimmed by 6 bases and the J gene end by 1 base; junction bases not matched to a gene: 4. The germline V gene encodes CDR1 MNHNS and CDR2 SASEGT. CDR3 region: CASREDRGSYNEQFF. CDR3 DNA sequence: TGTGCCAGCAGGGAGGACAGGGGTTCCTACAATGAGCAGTTCTTC.

The chain employs TRBV7-2 and TRBJ1-1; D uncertain. Trimming left V 6 bases short and J 1 base short, with 12 bases between. This CDR3 is 14 amino acids long. Germline V gene lookup returns CDR1 SGHTA and CDR2 FQGNSA. In nucleotides, the CDR3 is TGTGCCAGCAGTTCATTCAGTAGGAACACTGAAGCTTTCTTT. Amino acids: CASSSFSRNTEAFF.

This chain connects TRBV6-5 to TRBJ1-3; TRBD1 is a possible D gene (6 bases). With 7 bases removed from V and 2 bases from J, the gap between germline ends came to 9 bases. The CDR3 loop spans 13 amino acids. Germline V gives CDR1 MNHEY, CDR2 SVGAGI. The CDR3, as DNA: TGTGCCAGCATAGAGGGGGCTGGAAACACCATATATTTT. Translation gives CASIEGAGNTIYF.

The rearrangement joins TRBV28 to TRBJ2-1; TRBD2 aligns across 8 bases. The germline V gene encodes CDR1 MDHEN and CDR2 SYDVKM. Germline trimming cut 1 base from V and 4 bases from J; bases unmatched to any gene: 3. CDR3 size: 15 residues. This chain's CDR3 is CASSLSIAGYNEQFF. The CDR3 nucleotides are TGTGCCAGCAGTTTATCCATAGCGGGATACAATGAGCAGTTCTTC. The whole variable domain, remainder taken from reference TRBV28 and TRBJ2-1, is DVKVTQSSRYLVKRTGEKVFLECVQDMDHENMFWYRQDPGLGLRLIYFSYDVKMKEKGDIPEGYSVSREKKERFSLILESASTNQTSMYLCASSLSIAGYNEQFFGPGTRLTVL.

The chain is built from TRBV5-6 and TRBJ2-7, with 11 bases lining up with TRBD2. The ends lost 0 bases at V and 4 bases at J; junction bases unmatched: 6. The germline V gene has CDR1 SGHDT and CDR2 YYEEEE. This CDR3 comprises 16 residues. This chain's CDR3 is CASSLGLSGRGYEQYF. DNA for the CDR3: TGTGCCAGCAGCTTGGGACTTAGCGGGAGGGGGTACGAGCAGTACTTC.

The CDR3 DNA reads as TGTGCCTGGGCCCATGGGGAGACCCAGTACTTC. The encoded protein is CAWAHGETQYF. The chain couples TRBV30 to TRBJ2-5; no reliable D call. The CDR3 is 11 amino acids. The V end lost 5 bases, the J end lost 5 bases, and 9 bases lay between the germline ends. CDR1 is GTSNPN, CDR2 SVGIG, per germline (reference sequence).

The V gene is TRBV2, the J gene TRBJ2-6; tentatively, D is TRBD2 (5 bases). Germline assignment: CDR1 SNHLY and CDR2 FYNNEI. Trimming cost V 4 bases and J 8 bases, with 12 bases left between them. The CDR3 covers 14 residues. CDR3 region: CASSGEMVTNVLTF. The CDR3 DNA is TGTGCCAGCAGTGGGGAGATGGTAACCAACGTCCTGACTTTC.

The V call is TRBV30, the J call TRBJ1-1; no clear D. Trimming took off 1 base at V and 0 bases at J, with 6 bases between the two ends. CDR1 GTSNPN and CDR2 SVGIG come from the germline V gene (reference sequence). This CDR3 has 13 residues. The CDR3 sequence is CAWSEEVNTEAFF. DNA of the CDR3: TGTGCCTGGAGTGAGGAGGTGAACACTGAAGCTTTCTTT.

The DNA for the CDR3 is TGTGCCAGCAGTGATTATCAGGGTTCAACTGAAGCTTTCTTT. As protein: CASSDYQGSTEAFF. The rearrangement links TRBV6-1 to TRBJ1-1; tentative D call: TRBD1 (5 bases). CDR1 and CDR2 from the germline V gene are MNHNS and SASEGT. This CDR3 contains 14 residues. The V gene lost 3 bases and the J gene lost 5 bases, with 13 bases spanning the gap.

The V gene is TRBV7-6, the J gene TRBJ2-2; 13 bases match TRBD2. Germline CDR1 SGHVS, CDR2 FNYEAQ. V lost 6 bases and J lost 7; bases outside the gene matches: 5. The CDR3 covers 15 residues. For the CDR3, the DNA is TGTGCCAGCAGTAGTGGGACTAGCGGGATCGGGGAGCTGTTTTTT. Its protein is CASSSGTSGIGELFF.

The chain uses TRBV4-3 and TRBJ1-2; the D gene is possibly TRBD1 (6 bases). The CDR3 sequence is 16 residues long. Germline CDR1 LGHNA, CDR2 YSLEER. V dropped 0 bases and J dropped 2 bases, with 13 bases sitting between them. The CDR3 coding sequence is TGCGCCAGCAGCCAAGAAAGGCAGGGGATAAACTATGGCTACACCTTC. This sequence encodes CASSQERQGINYGYTF.

The chain carries TRBV5-4 and TRBJ2-7; TRBD2 agrees at 14 bases. Per germline, CDR1 SGHNT and CDR2 YYREEE (reference sequence). The CDR3 has 17 amino acids. The V segment lost 4 bases and the J segment 5 bases; nucleotides outside the gene matches: 11. The CDR3, as DNA: TGTGCCAGCAGCCGACTTACTCTGGGACTAGCGGGAGACGAGCAGTACTTC. Translated: CASSRLTLGLAGDEQYF. The whole variable domain, filled in from reference TRBV5-4 and TRBJ2-7, reads ETGVTQSPTHLIKTRGQQVTLRCSSQSGHNTVSWYQQALGQGPQFIFQYYREEENGRGNFPPRFSGLQFPNYSSELNVNALELDDSALYLCASSRLTLGLAGDEQYFGPGTRLTVT.